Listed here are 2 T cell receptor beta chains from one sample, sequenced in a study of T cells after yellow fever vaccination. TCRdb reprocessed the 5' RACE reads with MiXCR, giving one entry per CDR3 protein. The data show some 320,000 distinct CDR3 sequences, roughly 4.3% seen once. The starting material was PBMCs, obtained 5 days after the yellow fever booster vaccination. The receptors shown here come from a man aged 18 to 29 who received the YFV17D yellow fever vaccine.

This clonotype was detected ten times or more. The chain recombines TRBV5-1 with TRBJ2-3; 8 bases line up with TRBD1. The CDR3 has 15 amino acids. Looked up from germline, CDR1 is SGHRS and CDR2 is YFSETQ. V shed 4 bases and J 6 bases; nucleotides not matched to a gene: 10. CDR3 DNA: TGCGCCAGCAGCCAGACAGGGGTGACGTACGATACGCAGTATTTT. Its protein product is CASSQTGVTYDTQYF.

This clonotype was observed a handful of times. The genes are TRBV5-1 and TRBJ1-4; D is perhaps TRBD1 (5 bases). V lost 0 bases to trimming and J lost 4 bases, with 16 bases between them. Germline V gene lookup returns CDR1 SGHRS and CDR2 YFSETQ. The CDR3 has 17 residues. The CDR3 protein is CASSLGLRAGHNEKLFF. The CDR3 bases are TGCGCCAGCAGCTTGGGATTAAGGGCAGGACATAATGAAAAACTGTTTTTT.